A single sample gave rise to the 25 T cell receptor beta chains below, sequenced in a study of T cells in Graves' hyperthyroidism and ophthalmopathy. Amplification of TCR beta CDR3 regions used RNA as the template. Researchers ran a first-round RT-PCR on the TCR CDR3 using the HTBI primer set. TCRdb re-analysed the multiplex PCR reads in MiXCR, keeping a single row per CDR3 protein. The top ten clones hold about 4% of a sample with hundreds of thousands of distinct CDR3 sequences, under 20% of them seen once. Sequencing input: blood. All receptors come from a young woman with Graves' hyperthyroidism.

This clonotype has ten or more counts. The CDR3 DNA follows: TGTGCCAGCAGTTTCATCTGGGACAGAGCCTACGAGCAGTACTTC. Protein: CASSFIWDRAYEQYF. The V and J genes are TRBV28 and TRBJ2-7; the match to TRBD1 covers 7 bases. CDR1 MDHEN and CDR2 SYDVKM come from the germline V gene. With V trimmed by 3 bases and J by 2 bases, 7 bases remained unmatched. CDR3 length: 15 amino acids.

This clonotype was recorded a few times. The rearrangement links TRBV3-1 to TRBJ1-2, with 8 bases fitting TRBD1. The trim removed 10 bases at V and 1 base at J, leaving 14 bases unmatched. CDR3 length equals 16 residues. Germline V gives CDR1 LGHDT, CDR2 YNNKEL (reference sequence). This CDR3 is CATTRLAGGLNYGYTF. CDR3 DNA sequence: TGTGCCACTACTAGACTAGCAGGGGGCCTTAACTATGGCTACACCTTC.

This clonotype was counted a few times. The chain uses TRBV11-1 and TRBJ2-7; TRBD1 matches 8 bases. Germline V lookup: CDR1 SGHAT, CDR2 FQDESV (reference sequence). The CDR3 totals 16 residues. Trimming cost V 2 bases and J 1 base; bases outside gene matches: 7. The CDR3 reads CASSLTGGQVSYEQYF. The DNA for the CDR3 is TGTGCCAGCAGCTTAACCGGGGGACAGGTATCCTACGAGCAGTACTTC.

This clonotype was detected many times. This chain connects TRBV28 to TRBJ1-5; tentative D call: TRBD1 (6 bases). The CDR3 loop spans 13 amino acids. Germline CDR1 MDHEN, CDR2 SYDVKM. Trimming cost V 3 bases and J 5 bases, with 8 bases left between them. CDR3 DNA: TGTGCCAGCAGTTTGGACAGCTATCAGCCCCAGCATTTT. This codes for CASSLDSYQPQHF.

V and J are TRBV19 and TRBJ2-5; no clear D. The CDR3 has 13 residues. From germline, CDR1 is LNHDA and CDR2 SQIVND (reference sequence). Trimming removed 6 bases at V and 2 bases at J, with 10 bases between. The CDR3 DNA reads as TGTGCCAGTAGGCAACATATTCAAGAGACCCAGTACTTC. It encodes CASRQHIQETQYF. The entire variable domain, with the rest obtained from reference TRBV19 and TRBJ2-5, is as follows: DGGITQSPKYLFRKEGQNVTLSCEQNLNHDAMYWYRQDPGQGLRLIYYSQIVNDFQKGDIAEGYSVSREKKESFPLTVTSAQKNPTAFYLCASRQHIQETQYFGPGTRLLVL.

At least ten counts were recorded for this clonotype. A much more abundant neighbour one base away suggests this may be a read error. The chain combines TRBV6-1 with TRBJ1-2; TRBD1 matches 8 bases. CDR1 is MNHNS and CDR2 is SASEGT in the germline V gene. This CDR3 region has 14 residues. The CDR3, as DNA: TGTGCCGGCAGTGAAGCCGGACAGGGCCATGGCTACACCTTC. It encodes CAGSEAGQGHGYTF.

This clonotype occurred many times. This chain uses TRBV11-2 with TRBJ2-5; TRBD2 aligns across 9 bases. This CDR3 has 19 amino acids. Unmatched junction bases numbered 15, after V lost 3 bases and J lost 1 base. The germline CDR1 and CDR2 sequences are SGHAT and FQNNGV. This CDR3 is CASSFGGTSPPVIQETQYF. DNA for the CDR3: TGTGCCAGCAGCTTTGGAGGGACTAGCCCACCTGTTATCCAAGAGACCCAGTACTTC.

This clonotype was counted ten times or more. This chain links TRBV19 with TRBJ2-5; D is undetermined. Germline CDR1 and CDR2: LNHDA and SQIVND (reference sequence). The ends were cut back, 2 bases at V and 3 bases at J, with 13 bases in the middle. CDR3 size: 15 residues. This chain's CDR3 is CASSITGHHEETQYF. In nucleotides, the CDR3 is TGTGCCAGTAGTATAACTGGGCATCATGAAGAGACCCAGTACTTC. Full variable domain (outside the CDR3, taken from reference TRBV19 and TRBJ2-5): DGGITQSPKYLFRKEGQNVTLSCEQNLNHDAMYWYRQDPGQGLRLIYYSQIVNDFQKGDIAEGYSVSREKKESFPLTVTSAQKNPTAFYLCASSITGHHEETQYFGPGTRLLVL.

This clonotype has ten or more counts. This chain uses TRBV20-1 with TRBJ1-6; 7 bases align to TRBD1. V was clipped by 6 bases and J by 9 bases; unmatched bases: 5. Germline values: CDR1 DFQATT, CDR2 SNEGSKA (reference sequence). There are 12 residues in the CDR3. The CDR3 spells CSAGTATSPLHF. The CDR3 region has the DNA TGCAGTGCCGGGACAGCAACTTCACCCCTCCACTTT.

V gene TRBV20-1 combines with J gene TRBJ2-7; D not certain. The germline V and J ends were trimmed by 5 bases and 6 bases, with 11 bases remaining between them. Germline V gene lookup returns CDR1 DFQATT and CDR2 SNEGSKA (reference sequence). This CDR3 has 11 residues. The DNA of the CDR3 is TGCAGTGCTCTTAGGGTGGGCGAGCAGTACTTC. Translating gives CSALRVGEQYF.

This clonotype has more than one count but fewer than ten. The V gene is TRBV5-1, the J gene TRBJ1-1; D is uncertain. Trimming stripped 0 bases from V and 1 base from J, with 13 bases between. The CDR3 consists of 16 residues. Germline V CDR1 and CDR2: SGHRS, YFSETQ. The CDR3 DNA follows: TGCGCCAGCAGCTTGGCCCCGGGTCCGGCGAACACTGAAGCTTTCTTT. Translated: CASSLAPGPANTEAFF.

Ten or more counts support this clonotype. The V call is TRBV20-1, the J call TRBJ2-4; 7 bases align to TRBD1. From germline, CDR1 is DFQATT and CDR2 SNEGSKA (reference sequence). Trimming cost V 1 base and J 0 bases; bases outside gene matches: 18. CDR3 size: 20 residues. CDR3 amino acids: CSARVRLGTEPRLAKNIQYF. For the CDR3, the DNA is TGCAGTGCTAGAGTCCGTTTGGGGACAGAGCCTAGACTAGCCAAAAACATTCAGTACTTC.

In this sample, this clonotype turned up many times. DNA of the CDR3: TGTGCCAGCAGGTTTCAGGGGCTAACCAGCTCCTACGAGCAGTACTTC. Translating it yields CASRFQGLTSSYEQYF. The chain uses TRBV6-1 and TRBJ2-7; a possible D gene is TRBD1 (6 bases). V shed 6 bases and J shed 0 bases, with 18 bases lying between them. From germline, CDR1 is MNHNS and CDR2 SASEGT. The length of the CDR3 is 16 residues.

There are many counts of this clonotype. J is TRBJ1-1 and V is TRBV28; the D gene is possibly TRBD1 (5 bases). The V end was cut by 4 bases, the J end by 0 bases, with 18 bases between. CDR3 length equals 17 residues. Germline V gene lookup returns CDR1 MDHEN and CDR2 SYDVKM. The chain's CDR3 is CASSSGLTVGLNTEAFF. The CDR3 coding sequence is TGTGCCAGCAGTTCCGGTTTGACAGTAGGGCTGAACACTGAAGCTTTCTTT.

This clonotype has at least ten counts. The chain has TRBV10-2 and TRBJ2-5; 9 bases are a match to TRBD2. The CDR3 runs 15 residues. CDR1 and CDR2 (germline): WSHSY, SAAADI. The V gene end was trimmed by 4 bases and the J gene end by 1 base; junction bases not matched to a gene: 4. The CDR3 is CASSVQRGAQETQYF. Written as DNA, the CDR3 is TGCGCCAGCAGTGTCCAGCGGGGGGCCCAAGAGACCCAGTACTTC.

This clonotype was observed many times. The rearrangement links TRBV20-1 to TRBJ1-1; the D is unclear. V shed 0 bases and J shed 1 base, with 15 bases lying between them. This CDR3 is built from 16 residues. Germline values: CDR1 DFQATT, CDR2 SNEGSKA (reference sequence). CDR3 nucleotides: TGCAGTGCTAGAGATCTGGCAGGCCTGAGGAACACTGAAGCTTTCTTT. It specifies CSARDLAGLRNTEAFF.

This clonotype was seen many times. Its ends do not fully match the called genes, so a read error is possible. In DNA form, the CDR3 reads TGTGCCATCGGTGATTCTTGGGAGGCAAGGGAGCAGTACTTC. Translated: CAIGDSWEAREQYF. V gene TRBV10-3 combines with J gene TRBJ2-7; D is possibly TRBD2 (6 bases). The germline V gene encodes CDR1 ENHRY and CDR2 SYGVKD. CDR3 size: 14 residues.

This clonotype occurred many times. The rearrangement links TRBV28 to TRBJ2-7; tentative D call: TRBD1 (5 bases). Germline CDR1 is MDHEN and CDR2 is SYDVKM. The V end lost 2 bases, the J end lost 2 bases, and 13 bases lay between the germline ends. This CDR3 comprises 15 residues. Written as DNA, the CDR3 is TGTGCCAGCAGTTTACCGGTGGGGCAGACCTACGAGCAGTACTTC. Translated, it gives CASSLPVGQTYEQYF.

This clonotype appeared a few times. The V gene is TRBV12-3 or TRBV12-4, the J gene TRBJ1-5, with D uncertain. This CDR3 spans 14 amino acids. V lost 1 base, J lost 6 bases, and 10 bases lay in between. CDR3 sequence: CASSLEIVGQPQHF. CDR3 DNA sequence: TGTGCCAGCAGTTTAGAAATCGTGGGTCAGCCCCAGCATTTT.

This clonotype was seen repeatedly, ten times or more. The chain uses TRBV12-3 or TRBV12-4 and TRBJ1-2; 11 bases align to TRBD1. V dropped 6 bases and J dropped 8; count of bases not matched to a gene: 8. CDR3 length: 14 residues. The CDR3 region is CASRTPGQGGGYTF. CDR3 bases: TGTGCCAGCAGGACACCGGGACAGGGGGGAGGCTACACCTTC.

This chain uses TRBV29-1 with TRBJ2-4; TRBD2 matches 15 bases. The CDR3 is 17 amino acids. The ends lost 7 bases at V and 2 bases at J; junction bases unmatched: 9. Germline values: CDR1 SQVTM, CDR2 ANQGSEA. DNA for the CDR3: TGCAGCGCGGGACTAGCGGGGGGCTCCGGCACCAAAAACATTCAGTACTTC. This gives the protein CSAGLAGGSGTKNIQYF.

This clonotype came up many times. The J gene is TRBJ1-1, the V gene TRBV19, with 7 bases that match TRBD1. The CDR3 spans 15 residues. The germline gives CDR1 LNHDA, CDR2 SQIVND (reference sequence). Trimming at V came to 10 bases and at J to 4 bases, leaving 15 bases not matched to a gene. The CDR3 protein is CATWISTGRSTEAFF. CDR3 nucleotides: TGTGCCACCTGGATCTCGACAGGGCGGAGCACTGAAGCTTTCTTT.

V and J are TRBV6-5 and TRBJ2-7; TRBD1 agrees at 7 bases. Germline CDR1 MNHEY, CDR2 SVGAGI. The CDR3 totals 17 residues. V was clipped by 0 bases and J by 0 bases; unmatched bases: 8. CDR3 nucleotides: TGTGCCAGCAGTTACTCCTCCCCGGGACAGAGCTCCTACGAGCAGTACTTC. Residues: CASSYSSPGQSSYEQYF.

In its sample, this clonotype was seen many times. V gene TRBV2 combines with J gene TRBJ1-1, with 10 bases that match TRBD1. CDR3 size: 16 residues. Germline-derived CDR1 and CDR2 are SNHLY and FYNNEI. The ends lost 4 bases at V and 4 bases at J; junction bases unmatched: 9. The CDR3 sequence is CASSAGTGVEGTEAFF. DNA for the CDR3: TGTGCCAGCAGTGCCGGGACAGGGGTAGAGGGCACTGAAGCTTTCTTT. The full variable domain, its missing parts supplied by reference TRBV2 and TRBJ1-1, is EPEVTQTPSHQVTQMGQEVILRCVPISNHLYFYWYRQILGQKVEFLVSFYNNEISEKSEIFDDQFSVERPDGSNFTLKIRSTKLEDSAMYFCASSAGTGVEGTEAFFGQGTRLTVV.

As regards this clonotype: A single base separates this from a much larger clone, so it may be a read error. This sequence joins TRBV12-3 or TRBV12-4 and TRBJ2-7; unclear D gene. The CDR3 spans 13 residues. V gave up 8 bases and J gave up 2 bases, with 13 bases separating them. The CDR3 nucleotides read TGTGCCAGCGGACCAACTCCGCCCTACGAGCAGTACTTC. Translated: CASGPTPPYEQYF.